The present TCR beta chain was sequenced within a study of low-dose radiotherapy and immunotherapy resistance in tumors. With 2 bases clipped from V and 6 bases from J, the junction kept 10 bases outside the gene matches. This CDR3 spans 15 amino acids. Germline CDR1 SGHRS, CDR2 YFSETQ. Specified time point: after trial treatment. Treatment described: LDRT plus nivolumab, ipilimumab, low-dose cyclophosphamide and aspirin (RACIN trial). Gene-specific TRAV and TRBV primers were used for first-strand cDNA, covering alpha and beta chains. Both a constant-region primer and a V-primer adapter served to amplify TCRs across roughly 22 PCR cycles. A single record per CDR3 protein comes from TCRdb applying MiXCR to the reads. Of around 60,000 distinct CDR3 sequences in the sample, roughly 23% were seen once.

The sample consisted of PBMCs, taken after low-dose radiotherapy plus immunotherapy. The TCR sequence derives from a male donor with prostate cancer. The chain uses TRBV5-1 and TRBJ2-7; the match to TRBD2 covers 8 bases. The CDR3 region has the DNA TGCGCCAGCAGCTTCTCGCCAGCGGGGGCGGGCGAGCAGTACTTC. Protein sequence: CASSFSPAGAGEQYF. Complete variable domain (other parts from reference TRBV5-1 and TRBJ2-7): KAGVTQTPRYLIKTRGQQVTLSCSPISGHRSVSWYQQTPGQGLQFLFEYFSETQRNKGNFPGRFSGRQFSNSRSEMNVSTLELGDSALYLCASSFSPAGAGEQYFGPGTRLTVT.